Below, 20 T cell receptor beta chains from the same sample are listed, as sequenced in a study of regulatory dendritic cells for organ transplantation. Clones were sequenced by immunoSEQ multiplex PCR, and TCRdb holds only the in-frame ones, with some missing. The sample consists of under 45,000 clones, 70% to 90% of them appearing once. The sequenced sample consisted of naive CD4+ T cells from blood. The sample's subset: CD45RA+ naive T cells. The receptors were sampled from a human donor in good health.

V and J are TRBV2 and TRBJ2-2, with no clear D. The CDR3 is 13 residues long. Germline-derived CDR1 and CDR2 are SNHLY and FYNNEI. V lost 4 bases and J 5 bases, leaving 8 bases between the germline ends. CDR3 nucleotide sequence: TGTGCCAGCAGTGGGGGTGGGACCGGGGAGCTGTTTTTT. Translation: CASSGGGTGELFF.

This chain joins TRBV9 and TRBJ2-1, with 10 positions matching TRBD2. The CDR3 extends over 18 amino acids. CDR1 is SGDLS and CDR2 is YYNGEE in the germline V gene. Trimming took 3 bases from V and 8 from J; bases not matched to a gene: 17. The CDR3 spells CASSARAGTSVRYDEQFF. In nucleotides, the CDR3 is TGTGCCAGCAGCGCTAGAGCCGGGACTAGCGTCCGTTACGATGAGCAGTTCTTC.

The chain carries TRBV10-3 and TRBJ1-2; 8 bases agree with TRBD1. From germline, CDR1 is ENHRY and CDR2 SYGVKD. Germline trimming cut 6 bases from V and 3 bases from J; bases unmatched to any gene: 3. CDR3 length: 13 residues. The CDR3 nucleotides are TGTGCCATCAGACTGACAGGGGACTATGGCTACACCTTC. Translating it yields CAIRLTGDYGYTF.

The chain links TRBV4-3 to TRBJ2-1; 16 bases agree with TRBD2. J gave up 7 bases and V 4 bases, and 10 bases lay outside the gene matches. Germline-derived CDR1 and CDR2 are LGHNA and YSLEER. This CDR3 region has 18 residues. CDR3 DNA: TGCGCCAGCAGCCCGCCCCCGGGACTAGCGGGAGGGCCGAATGAGCAGTTCTTC. This encodes CASSPPPGLAGGPNEQFF.

This clone was detected only a few times. This chain joins TRBV2 and TRBJ1-1, with a possible D match to TRBD1 (5 bases). The CDR3 covers 11 residues. Germline CDR1 reads SNHLY; CDR2 reads FYNNEI. Trimming took 6 bases from V and 11 from J, leaving 13 bases between them. This chain's CDR3 is CASRSGTEAFF. The CDR3 DNA follows: TGTGCCAGCAGGTCCGGGACCGAGGCTTTCTTT.

The CDR3 sequence: CASSQSTLYGYTF. CDR3 in DNA: TGTGCCAGCAGCCAATCTACCCTGTATGGCTACACCTTC. This chain joins TRBV4-2 and TRBJ1-2; D uncertain. Trimming took off 2 bases at V and 5 bases at J, with 9 bases between the two ends. Germline V CDR1 and CDR2: LGHNA, YNFKEQ. CDR3 length: 13 amino acids.

The chain has TRBV20-1 and TRBJ2-3; D is uncertain. Trimming cost V 1 base and J 8 bases, with 4 bases left between them. The length of the CDR3 is 10 residues. Germline CDR1 and CDR2: DFQATT and SNEGSKA (reference sequence). CDR3 amino acids: CSARAGTQYF. The CDR3 nucleotides are TGCAGTGCTAGAGCGGGTACGCAGTATTTT.

The chain is built from TRBV2 and TRBJ1-5; no clear D gene. The V end lost 4 bases, the J end lost 7 bases, and 20 bases lay between the germline ends. CDR3 length: 16 amino acids. The germline V gene encodes CDR1 SNHLY and CDR2 FYNNEI. CDR3 nucleotides: TGTGCCAGCAGTGTTAGGCGGGGAGGCGGTAGCCAGCCCCAGCATTTT. Translated, it gives CASSVRRGGGSQPQHF.

This clone has just one count. The genes are TRBV10-2 and TRBJ1-2; D possibly corresponds to TRBD1 (5 bases). V lost 2 bases and J lost 7, with 14 bases in between. The germline V gene has CDR1 WSHSY and CDR2 SAAADI. CDR3 length: 14 residues. CDR3 DNA sequence: TGCGCCAGCAGTGAGGGGGGAGGGGTATTTGGCTACACCTTC. Translated, it gives CASSEGGGVFGYTF.

This sequence joins TRBV29-1 and TRBJ2-7; D unclear. Deletions cut 4 bases from V and 2 bases from J, with 9 bases between. The CDR3 has 12 amino acids. The V gene's germline CDR1 is SQVTM and CDR2 ANQGSEA. The CDR3 DNA reads as TGCAGCGTTGGGACCAGAACCTACGAGCAGTACTTC. Translated, it gives CSVGTRTYEQYF.

This clone was recorded a few times. This chain joins TRBV30 and TRBJ1-2; D is unresolved. This CDR3 spans 13 amino acids. The germline gives CDR1 GTSNPN, CDR2 SVGIG (reference sequence). V lost 5 bases, J lost 4 bases, and 14 bases lay in between. For the CDR3, the DNA is TGTGCCTGGTCCCCCGGGATGGTCTATGGCTACACCTTC. Its translation is CAWSPGMVYGYTF.

The CDR3 protein is CASSSRVAGYRTDTQYF. Written as DNA, the CDR3 is TGTGCCAGCAGCTCCCGGGTAGCGGGGTACCGCACAGATACGCAGTATTTT. V and J are TRBV7-3 and TRBJ2-3; 8 bases are a match to TRBD2. The trim removed 4 bases at V and 1 base at J, leaving 10 bases unmatched. Looked up from germline, CDR1 is SGHTA and CDR2 is FQGTGA. The CDR3 consists of 17 residues.

V and J are TRBV6-5 and TRBJ1-2; 7 bases agree with TRBD1. V was clipped by 6 bases and J by 2 bases; unmatched bases: 6. CDR3 length: 14 residues. Per the germline V gene, CDR1 is MNHEY and CDR2 is SVGAGI. In DNA form, the CDR3 reads TGTGCCAGCAGCCGGGACAGTAACAACTATGGCTACACCTTC. Its protein is CASSRDSNNYGYTF.

The chain links TRBV27 to TRBJ2-5; 7 bases map to TRBD2. Losses at the gene ends were 5 bases for V and 2 bases for J; bases not matched to a gene: 11. The germline V gene has CDR1 MNHEY and CDR2 SMNVEV (reference sequence). This CDR3 has 16 amino acids. The CDR3 sequence is CASSKLAGDRQETQYF. CDR3 bases: TGTGCCAGCAGTAAATTAGCGGGCGATAGGCAAGAGACCCAGTACTTC.

There are a few counts of this clone. This rearrangement joins TRBV28 to TRBJ1-2; unclear D gene. The CDR3 covers 12 residues. With 3 bases removed from V and 13 bases from J, the gap between germline ends came to 15 bases. Germline CDR1 reads MDHEN; CDR2 reads SYDVKM. The CDR3 DNA sequence: TGTGCCAGCAGTTTGCGAAGATCTCGACGCACCTTC. Translating gives CASSLRRSRRTF.

V is TRBV18 and J is TRBJ2-2; D is uncertain. CDR1 KGHSH and CDR2 LQKENI come from the germline V gene. The CDR3 length is 13 residues. Trimming removed 1 base from V and 3 bases from J, with 3 bases in between. The CDR3 loop reads CASSPRDTGELFF. As DNA, the CDR3 is TGTGCCAGCTCACCACGAGACACCGGGGAGCTGTTTTTT.

The chain combines TRBV11-1 with TRBJ2-5, with TRBD2 matching 8 bases. Germline CDR1 and CDR2: SGHAT and FQDESV (reference sequence). The CDR3 is 16 residues long. Trimming removed 0 bases from V and 1 base from J; junction bases left unmatched: 4. The CDR3 here is CASSLAQSGGQETQYF. The DNA of the CDR3 is TGTGCCAGCAGCTTAGCGCAGAGCGGGGGCCAAGAGACCCAGTACTTC.

The rearrangement links TRBV11-2 to TRBJ1-1; D unresolved. From germline, CDR1 is SGHAT and CDR2 FQNNGV. V lost 7 bases to trimming and J lost 8 bases, with 14 bases between them. The CDR3 has 12 amino acids. The CDR3 spells CASMSQGAEAFF. In DNA, the CDR3 is TGTGCCAGCATGTCCCAAGGAGCGGAAGCTTTCTTT. The variable domain in full, with the rest retrieved from reference TRBV11-2 and TRBJ1-1, is EAGVAQSPRYKIIEKRQSVAFWCNPISGHATLYWYQQILGQGPKLLIQFQNNGVVDDSQLPKDRFSAERLKGVDSTLKIQPAKLEDSAVYLCASMSQGAEAFFGQGTRLTVV.

This chain connects TRBV27 to TRBJ1-2; D is possibly TRBD1 (5 bases). CDR3 length equals 15 residues. Deletions cut 6 bases from V and 1 base from J, with 15 bases between. CDR1 is MNHEY and CDR2 is SMNVEV in the germline V gene (reference sequence). Here the CDR3 reads CASRGPTRGNYGYTF. DNA for the CDR3: TGTGCCAGCAGGGGACCTACTAGGGGTAACTATGGCTACACCTTC.

Written as DNA, the CDR3 is TGTGCCAGCAGGGGGGCTAGCACAGATACGCAGTATTTT. This sequence encodes CASRGASTDTQYF. The V call is TRBV6-6, the J call TRBJ2-3, with D possibly TRBD1 on 6 matching bases. CDR1 and CDR2 (germline): MNHNY, SVGAGI (reference sequence). This CDR3 region has 13 residues. V lost 6 bases and J 0 bases, leaving 7 bases between the germline ends.